These 18 T cell receptor beta chains came from one sample sequenced in a study of OX40 agonist ivuxolimab in advanced cancers. Assay used: immunoSEQ multiplex PCR; TCRdb lists only in-frame clones, some missing. This sample yields tens of thousands of clones, of which about four fifths are seen a single time; around 2.4% belongs to the top ten. The specimen was CD4+ or CD8+ T cells sorted from blood, collected in a trial of the OX40 agonist ivuxolimab. The receptors come from an adult with an advanced solid tumor such as melanoma, head and neck, liver or kidney cancer.

V usage is TRBV7-2 and J usage is TRBJ1-1; D perhaps matches TRBD1 (5 bases). The germline V gene encodes CDR1 SGHTA and CDR2 FQGNSA. V lost 3 bases, J lost 4 bases, and 9 bases lay in between. The CDR3 is made up of 13 amino acids. Written as DNA, the CDR3 is TGTGCCAGCAGCTTCGGGGGGAGCACTGAAGCTTTCTTT. Protein product: CASSFGGSTEAFF.

This clone is medium-sized. The chain employs TRBV5-1 and TRBJ2-7; the match to TRBD2 covers 7 bases. J gave up 6 bases and V 3 bases, and 9 bases lay outside the gene matches. The germline V gene encodes CDR1 SGHRS and CDR2 YFSETQ. The CDR3 is made up of 14 amino acids. CDR3 DNA: TGCGCCAGCAGCTCCACCCCCTCGGGAGGCGAGCAGTACTTC. The encoded protein is CASSSTPSGGEQYF.

This clone was picked up one time. This chain joins TRBV5-1 and TRBJ2-6; D is perhaps TRBD1 or TRBD2 (5 bases each). The CDR3 is 15 amino acids. V shed 1 base and J shed 2 bases, with 7 bases lying between them. Germline lookup yields CDR1 SGHRS and CDR2 YFSETQ. Written as DNA, the CDR3 is TGCGCCAGCAGCTTGAGGGGAGCTGGGGCCAACGTCCTGACTTTC. This encodes CASSLRGAGANVLTF.

The chain recombines TRBV7-6 with TRBJ1-1; D is unresolved. Germline V gene lookup returns CDR1 SGHVS and CDR2 FNYEAQ. V lost 6 bases to trimming and J lost 0 bases, with 8 bases between them. The CDR3 totals 13 residues. The CDR3 spells CASSQDVNTEAFF. DNA of the CDR3: TGTGCCAGCAGTCAAGACGTGAACACTGAAGCTTTCTTT.

This chain connects TRBV7-3 to TRBJ2-5; D may be TRBD1 or TRBD2 (5 bases each). This CDR3 has 15 residues. V lost 1 base and J lost 5, with 14 bases in between. CDR1 and CDR2 from the germline V gene are SGHTA and FQGTGA. CDR3 nucleotides: TGTGCCAGCAGCTTAAGGTCGGGACCGGGGGAGACCCAGTACTTC. Its translation: CASSLRSGPGETQYF.

The genes are TRBV9 and TRBJ1-2; D gene unclear. Germline CDR1 reads SGDLS; CDR2 reads YYNGEE. Between the trimmed V and J ends, which lost 4 bases and 4 bases, there was a span of 11 bases. The CDR3 spans 13 residues. DNA for the CDR3: TGTGCCAGCAGCCCCCTGACCAGCTATGGCTACACCTTC. This sequence encodes CASSPLTSYGYTF.

The chain combines TRBV4-1 with TRBJ1-4; 10 positions agree with TRBD1. Germline CDR1 MGHRA, CDR2 YSYEKL. The CDR3 is 16 amino acids. Unmatched junction bases numbered 6, after V lost 1 base and J lost 7 bases. The CDR3 nucleotides are TGCGCCAGCAGCCAAGGTGGGACAGGGGTCGGTGAAAAACTGTTTTTT. It encodes CASSQGGTGVGEKLFF.

For this clone: The junction departs from the called germline gene at one end, perhaps through a read error. The chain links TRBV15 to TRBJ2-1; D gene uncertain. This CDR3 region has 14 residues. The germline CDR1 and CDR2 sequences are LNHNV and YYDKDF (reference sequence). CDR3 region: CATSRDRSSNEQFF. The CDR3 nucleotides read TGTGCCACCAGCAGAGACAGGTCCTCCAATGAGCAGTTCTTC.

This clone is medium-sized within its sample. This chain uses TRBV29-1 with TRBJ1-2; 7 positions agree with TRBD1. Trimming at V came to 4 bases and at J to 9 bases, leaving 11 bases not matched to a gene. This CDR3 has 13 amino acids. CDR1 and CDR2 from the germline V gene are SQVTM and ANQGSEA. CDR3 loop: CSVGPGTEGRYTF. Here the CDR3 DNA reads TGCAGCGTTGGCCCCGGGACAGAAGGCCGCTACACCTTC.

V is TRBV30 and J is TRBJ1-1; D unclear. The CDR3 sequence is 13 residues long. The germline V and J ends were trimmed by 2 bases and 10 bases, with 17 bases remaining between them. CDR1 and CDR2 (germline): GTSNPN, SVGIG (reference sequence). The CDR3 loop reads CAWSPPGEKGAFF. The CDR3, as DNA: TGTGCCTGGAGTCCACCGGGAGAGAAGGGAGCTTTCTTT.

The chain has TRBV7-2 and TRBJ2-2; 7 bases are a match to TRBD2. The CDR3 consists of 17 residues. Germline loops: CDR1 SGHTA, CDR2 FQGNSA. With 1 base clipped from V and 1 base from J, the junction kept 6 bases outside the gene matches. The CDR3 DNA sequence: TGTGCCAGCAGCTTAGGAGTACTAGCGAGGAACACCGGGGAGCTGTTTTTT. It specifies CASSLGVLARNTGELFF.

The chain combines TRBV19 with TRBJ2-3, with TRBD2 as a possible D gene (6 bases). This CDR3 has 14 amino acids. CDR1 and CDR2 from the germline V gene are LNHDA and SQIVND (reference sequence). Trimming stripped 5 bases from V and 2 bases from J, with 11 bases between. The CDR3 is CASSVGDSTDTQYF. The CDR3 DNA sequence: TGTGCCAGTAGTGTGGGGGACTCCACAGATACGCAGTATTTT.

This clone was detected once. The chain carries TRBV6-5 and TRBJ2-7, with D possibly being TRBD1 (9 bases). The ends were cut back, 0 bases at V and 5 bases at J, with 17 bases in the middle. Germline CDR1 reads MNHEY; CDR2 reads SVGAGI. This CDR3 has 16 amino acids. In DNA form, the CDR3 reads TGTGCCAGCAGTTACTCTAGCGGGACAGGGATCAACGAGCAGTACTTC. Its protein product is CASSYSSGTGINEQYF.

This chain links TRBV19 with TRBJ2-7, with TRBD2 matching 7 bases. This CDR3 region has 18 residues. V trimming: 4 bases; J trimming: 0 bases; junction bases outside the gene matches: 15. CDR1 is LNHDA, CDR2 SQIVND, per germline (reference sequence). CDR3: CASSTVASGGASSYEQYF. The CDR3 DNA reads as TGTGCCAGTAGTACGGTGGCTAGCGGAGGGGCCTCCTCCTACGAGCAGTACTTC.

This chain joins TRBV5-4 and TRBJ2-4; 7 positions agree with TRBD1. CDR3 length: 16 residues. CDR1 is SGHNT, CDR2 YYREEE, per germline (reference sequence). The V segment lost 4 bases and the J segment 0 bases; nucleotides outside the gene matches: 7. The CDR3 DNA follows: TGTGCCAGCAGCGTGAGGGACAGTCTAGCCAAAAACATTCAGTACTTC. Translating it yields CASSVRDSLAKNIQYF.

This clone was picked up one time. This rearrangement joins TRBV6-6 to TRBJ2-3; D gene ambiguous. The CDR3 covers 16 residues. V lost 2 bases and J 2 bases, leaving 14 bases between the germline ends. Germline assignment: CDR1 MNHNY and CDR2 SVGAGI (reference sequence). CDR3 sequence reads: CASSYPATELTDTQYF. The CDR3 nucleotides read TGTGCCAGCAGTTACCCCGCGACCGAACTCACAGATACGCAGTATTTT.

The rearrangement joins TRBV5-1 to TRBJ1-1; 7 bases align to TRBD1. The CDR3 extends over 12 amino acids. Germline loops: CDR1 SGHRS, CDR2 YFSETQ. J gave up 6 bases and V 3 bases, and 2 bases lay outside the gene matches. As DNA, the CDR3 is TGCGCCAGCAGCTCGGGGACAGCTGAAGCTTTCTTT. This encodes CASSSGTAEAFF.

The chain couples TRBV6-5 to TRBJ1-3; TRBD1 agrees at 11 bases. This CDR3 is 14 amino acids long. CDR1 and CDR2 from the germline V gene are MNHEY and SVGAGI. Losses at the gene ends were 6 bases for V and 8 bases for J; bases not matched to a gene: 6. CDR3: CASRIGTGGDTIYF. The CDR3 DNA reads TGTGCCAGCAGAATCGGGACAGGGGGGGACACCATATATTTT.